A single sample gave rise to the 4 T cell receptor beta chains below, sequenced in a study of T cells in Graves' hyperthyroidism and ophthalmopathy. RNA transcripts served as the template for amplifying TCR beta CDR3 regions. The HTBI primer set drove a first-round RT-PCR of the TCR CDR3. TCRdb reprocessed the multiplex PCR reads via MiXCR and lists one record per CDR3 protein. The sample contains hundreds of thousands of distinct CDR3 sequences, roughly a third of which appear only once. The specimen sequenced was blood. The receptor set was obtained from a woman aged 40 to 49 with Graves' hyperthyroidism.

The rearrangement joins TRBV19 to TRBJ2-5, with 9 positions matching TRBD1. J was trimmed by 9 bases and V by 6 bases; bases with no gene match: 17. Germline V gene lookup returns CDR1 LNHDA and CDR2 SQIVND (reference sequence). The CDR3 is 16 amino acids. CDR3: CASRSADRGGYQPQYF. The CDR3 DNA is TGTGCCAGTAGATCAGCGGACAGGGGTGGGTATCAGCCCCAGTACTTC.

The gene calls are TRBV20-1 and TRBJ1-1, with D unresolved. Germline CDR1 reads DFQATT; CDR2 reads SNEGSKA (reference sequence). The CDR3 length is 13 residues. Trimming left V 6 bases short and J 1 base short, with 12 bases between. The CDR3 nucleotides read TGCAGTGCCCCTGGAACGACGAACACTGAAGCTTTCTTT. As protein: CSAPGTTNTEAFF.

With regard to this clonotype: Since a much larger clone is just one base distant, this may be a read error. The J gene is TRBJ1-2, the V gene TRBV10-3; D is unclear. The V gene lost 7 bases and the J gene lost 8 bases, with 11 bases spanning the gap. Germline V gene data show CDR1 as ENHRY and CDR2 as SYGVKD. The CDR3 runs 11 residues. CDR3 DNA: TGTGCCATCACGGCACTGCGGGGCTACACCTTC. This sequence encodes CAITALRGYTF.

This clonotype was seen a few times. This rearrangement joins TRBV7-2 to TRBJ1-1, with D perhaps TRBD1 (5 bases). The length of the CDR3 is 15 residues. Germline CDR1 reads SGHTA; CDR2 reads FQGNSA. Trimming removed 1 base at V and 11 bases at J, with 20 bases between. CDR3 sequence reads: CASSLERGRARGAFF. The CDR3 coding sequence is TGTGCCAGCAGCTTAGAAAGGGGACGTGCCCGGGGGGCTTTCTTT.